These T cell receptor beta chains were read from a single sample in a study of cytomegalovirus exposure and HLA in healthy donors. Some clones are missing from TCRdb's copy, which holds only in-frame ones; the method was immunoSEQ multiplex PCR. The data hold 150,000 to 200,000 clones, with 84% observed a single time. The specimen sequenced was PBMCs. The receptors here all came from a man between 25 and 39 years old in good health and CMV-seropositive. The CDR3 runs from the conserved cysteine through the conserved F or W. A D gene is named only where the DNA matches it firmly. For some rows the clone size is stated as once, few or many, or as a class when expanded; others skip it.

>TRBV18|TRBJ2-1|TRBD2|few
CASSPPLAGENNEQFF
TGTGCCAGCTCACCCCCCCTAGCGGGGGAAAACAATGAGCAGTTCTTC
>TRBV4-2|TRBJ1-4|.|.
CASSQVGGQWDEKLFF
TGTGCCAGCAGCCAAGTAGGGGGACAATGGGATGAAAAACTGTTTTTT
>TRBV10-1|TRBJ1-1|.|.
CASSESMTALNTEAFF
TGCGCCAGCAGTGAGTCGATGACAGCCTTGAACACTGAAGCTTTCTTT
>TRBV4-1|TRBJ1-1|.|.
CASSRARTDRLLVYTEAFF
TGCGCCAGCAGCCGAGCTCGGACAGATCGCCTACTCGTCTACACTGAAGCTTTCTTT
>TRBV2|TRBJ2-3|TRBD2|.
CASKGGGGTDTQYF
TGTGCCAGCAAGGGTGGGGGGGGCACAGATACGCAGTATTTT
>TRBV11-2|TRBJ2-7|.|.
CASSPGGPYEQYF
TGTGCCAGCAGCCCCGGTGGGCCGTACGAGCAGTACTTC
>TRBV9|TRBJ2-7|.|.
CASSTRQSTIYEQYF
TGTGCCAGCAGCACGAGACAGTCTACGATCTACGAGCAGTACTTC
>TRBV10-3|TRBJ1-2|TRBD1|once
CAIKTGDLPNYGYTF
TGTGCCATAAAGACAGGGGACCTTCCTAACTATGGCTACACCTTC
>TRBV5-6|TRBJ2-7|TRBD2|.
CASSSTGEGYEQYF
TGTGCCAGCAGCTCAACGGGGGAGGGGTACGAGCAGTACTTC
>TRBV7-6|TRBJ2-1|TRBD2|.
CASSPTQAGTNEQFF
TGTGCCAGCAGCCCCACGCAAGCGGGGACCAATGAGCAGTTCTTC
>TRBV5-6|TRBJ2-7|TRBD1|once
CASSQGAYEQYF
TGTGCCAGCAGTCAGGGGGCCTACGAGCAGTACTTC
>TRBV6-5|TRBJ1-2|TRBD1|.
CASSYATGGRGYTF
TGTGCCAGCAGTTACGCAACAGGGGGCCGTGGCTACACCTTC
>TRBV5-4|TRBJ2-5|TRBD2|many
CASSSSSGGQETQYF
TGTGCCAGCAGCTCCTCCAGCGGGGGGCAAGAGACCCAGTACTTC
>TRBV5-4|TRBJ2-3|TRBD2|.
CASSFTSGSADTQYF
TGTGCCAGCAGCTTTACTAGCGGGAGCGCAGATACGCAGTATTTT
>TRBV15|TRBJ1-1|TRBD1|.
CATSKPGTGGYTEAFF
TGTGCCACCAGCAAACCCGGGACAGGGGGCTACACTGAAGCTTTCTTT
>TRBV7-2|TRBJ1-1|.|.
CASSFYGAGNTEAFF
TGTGCCAGCAGCTTTTACGGCGCGGGGAACACTGAAGCTTTCTTT